One sample yielded the 8 T cell receptor beta chains listed below, sequenced in a study of T cells expressing NK-cell markers. Each CDR3 protein gets one entry in TCRdb, which reprocessed the 5' RACE reads and gives no DNA. The clone table shows hundreds of thousands of distinct CDR3 sequences, with the ten largest holding under 4.5%. The source material was blood T cells: a sorted CD56 or NKG2C T cell subset, CD4+ or CD8+ T cells, or bulk PBMC T cells (not recorded which). These receptors were obtained from a man in his late teens or twenties in good health.

This chain joins TRBV28 and TRBJ1-3; as DNA is missing, the TRBD1 call by TCRdb cannot be tested. Looked up from germline, CDR1 is MDHEN and CDR2 is SYDVKM. This CDR3 has 14 residues. This CDR3 reads CASSPTDSGNTIYF.

J is TRBJ2-1 and V is TRBV6-1; TCRdb names TRBD2, which stays unverified in the absence of DNA. Per the germline V gene, CDR1 is MNHNS and CDR2 is SASEGT. The CDR3 loop spans 15 amino acids. The CDR3: CASFSGLATYNEQFF.

The rearrangement joins TRBV5-1 to TRBJ2-2; TCRdb proposes TRBD1, but this gene call is untestable without DNA. The V gene's germline CDR1 is SGHRS and CDR2 YFSETQ. The CDR3 has 15 amino acids. The CDR3 spells CASSLGDRNTGELFF.

The CDR3 sequence: CASTGLWADTQYF. V gene TRBV6-6 combines with J gene TRBJ2-3; the TCRdb call, TRBD1, lacks DNA for checking. Per germline, CDR1 MNHNY and CDR2 SVGAGI (reference sequence). The CDR3 sequence is 13 residues long.

The V gene is TRBV30, the J gene TRBJ2-1; checking the TCRdb D call of TRBD2 is not possible without DNA. This CDR3 region has 13 residues. The germline gives CDR1 GTSNPN, CDR2 SVGIG (reference sequence). The CDR3: CAWRLLAGVEQFF.

This chain links TRBV7-9 with TRBJ2-3; checking the TCRdb D call of TRBD2 is not possible without DNA. The length of the CDR3 is 14 residues. Germline loops: CDR1 SEHNR, CDR2 FQNEAQ (reference sequence). CDR3 amino acids: CASSLDGMADTQYF.

This chain connects TRBV12-3 or TRBV12-4 to TRBJ2-3; TCRdb indicates TRBD2, and absent DNA this call remains unverified. The CDR3 spans 17 residues. CDR3 sequence reads: CASSLGLAGSVTDTQYF.

The chain recombines TRBV4-2 with TRBJ2-5; the TRBD2 assignment by TCRdb is unverifiable without DNA. The CDR3 length is 12 residues. Germline V gene lookup returns CDR1 LGHNA and CDR2 YNFKEQ. The CDR3 sequence: CASRKSGETQYF.